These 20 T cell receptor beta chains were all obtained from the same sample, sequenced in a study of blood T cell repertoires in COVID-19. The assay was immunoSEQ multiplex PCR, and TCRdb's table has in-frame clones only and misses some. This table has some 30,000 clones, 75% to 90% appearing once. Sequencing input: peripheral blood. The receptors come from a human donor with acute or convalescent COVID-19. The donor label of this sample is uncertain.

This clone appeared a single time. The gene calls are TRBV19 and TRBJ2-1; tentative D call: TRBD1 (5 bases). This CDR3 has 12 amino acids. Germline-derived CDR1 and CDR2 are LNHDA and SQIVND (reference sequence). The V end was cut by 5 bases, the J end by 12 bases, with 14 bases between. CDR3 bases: TGTGCCAGTAGTGGGGCAGGGTACGTGCAGTTCTTC. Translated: CASSGAGYVQFF. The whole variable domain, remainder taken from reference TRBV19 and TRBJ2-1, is DGGITQSPKYLFRKEGQNVTLSCEQNLNHDAMYWYRQDPGQGLRLIYYSQIVNDFQKGDIAEGYSVSREKKESFPLTVTSAQKNPTAFYLCASSGAGYVQFFGPGTRLTVL.

CDR3 amino acids: CASSHHRVPNEKLFF. The CDR3 nucleotides are TGTGCCAGCAGCCACCACAGGGTCCCGAATGAAAAACTGTTTTTT. The V gene is TRBV11-2, the J gene TRBJ1-4, with D possibly TRBD1 on 6 matching bases. With 5 bases removed from V and 5 bases from J, the gap between germline ends came to 15 bases. This CDR3 contains 15 residues. CDR1 is SGHAT and CDR2 is FQNNGV in the germline V gene.

CDR3 loop: CASSLSEDRFYSNQPQHF. CDR3 nucleotides: TGTGCCAGCAGTCTTAGCGAGGACAGATTTTATAGCAATCAGCCCCAGCATTTT. The chain couples TRBV27 to TRBJ1-5; the D gene is possibly TRBD1 (6 bases). Trimming removed 5 bases at V and 0 bases at J, with 20 bases between. The germline V gene encodes CDR1 MNHEY and CDR2 SMNVEV (reference sequence). This CDR3 contains 18 residues.

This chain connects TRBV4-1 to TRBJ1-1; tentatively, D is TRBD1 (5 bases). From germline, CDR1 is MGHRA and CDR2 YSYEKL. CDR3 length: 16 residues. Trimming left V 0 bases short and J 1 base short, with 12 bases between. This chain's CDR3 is CASSQDVWGGNTEAFF. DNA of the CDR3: TGCGCCAGCAGCCAAGATGTTTGGGGGGGGAACACTGAAGCTTTCTTT.

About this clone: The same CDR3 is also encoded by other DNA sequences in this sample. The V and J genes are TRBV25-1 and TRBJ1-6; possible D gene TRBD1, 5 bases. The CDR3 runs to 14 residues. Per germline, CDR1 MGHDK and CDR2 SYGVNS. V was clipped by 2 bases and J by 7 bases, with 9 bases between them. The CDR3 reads CASSERQGNSPLHF. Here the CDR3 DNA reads TGTGCCAGCAGTGAACGCCAGGGAAATTCACCCCTCCACTTT. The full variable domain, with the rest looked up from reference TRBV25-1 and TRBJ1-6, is EADIYQTPRYLVIGTGKKITLECSQTMGHDKMYWYQQDPGMELHLIHYSYGVNSTEKGDLSSESTVSRIRTEHFPLTLESARPSHTSQYLCASSERQGNSPLHFGNGTRLTVT.

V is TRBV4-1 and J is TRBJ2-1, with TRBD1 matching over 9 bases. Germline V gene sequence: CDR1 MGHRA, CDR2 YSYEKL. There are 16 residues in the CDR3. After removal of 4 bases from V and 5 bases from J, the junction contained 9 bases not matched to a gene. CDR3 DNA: TGCGCCAGCAGCCGCAAGATGGGGGACAGGGACAATGAGCAGTTCTTC. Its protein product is CASSRKMGDRDNEQFF.

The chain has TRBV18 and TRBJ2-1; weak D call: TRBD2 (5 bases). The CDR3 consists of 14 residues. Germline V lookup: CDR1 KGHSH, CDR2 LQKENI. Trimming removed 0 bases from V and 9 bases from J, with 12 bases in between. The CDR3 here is CASSPPGGGGEQFF. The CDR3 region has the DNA TGTGCCAGCTCACCACCGGGCGGAGGCGGTGAGCAGTTCTTC.

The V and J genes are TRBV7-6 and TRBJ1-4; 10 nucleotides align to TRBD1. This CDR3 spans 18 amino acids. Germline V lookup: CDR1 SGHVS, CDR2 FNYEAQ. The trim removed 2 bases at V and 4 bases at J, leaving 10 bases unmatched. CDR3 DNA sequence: TGTGCCAGCAGCTTATGGACAGGGGGAAATCGCGATAATGAAAAACTGTTTTTT. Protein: CASSLWTGGNRDNEKLFF.

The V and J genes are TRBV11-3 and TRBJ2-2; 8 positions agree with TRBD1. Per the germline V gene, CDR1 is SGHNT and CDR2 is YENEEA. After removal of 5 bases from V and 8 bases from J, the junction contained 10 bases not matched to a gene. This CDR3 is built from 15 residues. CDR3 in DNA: TGTGCCAGCAGCACCCGGACAGGGCCCGGGGGGGAGCTGTTTTTT. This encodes CASSTRTGPGGELFF. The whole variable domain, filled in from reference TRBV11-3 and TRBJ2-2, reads EAGVVQSPRYKIIEKKQPVAFWCNPISGHNTLYWYLQNLGQGPELLIRYENEEAVDDSQLPKDRFSAERLKGVDSTLKIQPAELGDSAVYLCASSTRTGPGGELFFGEGSRLTVL.

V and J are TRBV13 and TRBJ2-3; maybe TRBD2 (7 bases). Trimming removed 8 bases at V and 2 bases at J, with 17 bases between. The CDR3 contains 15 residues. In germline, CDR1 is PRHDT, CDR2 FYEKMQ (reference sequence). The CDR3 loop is CASSSRGAFTDTQYF. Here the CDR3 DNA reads TGTGCCAGCTCATCCCGGGGGGCCTTCACAGATACGCAGTATTTT.

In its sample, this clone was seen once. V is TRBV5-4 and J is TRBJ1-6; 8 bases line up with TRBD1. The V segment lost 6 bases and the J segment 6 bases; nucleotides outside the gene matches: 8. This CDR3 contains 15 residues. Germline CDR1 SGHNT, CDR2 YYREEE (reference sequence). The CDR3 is CASTEDRVGNSPLHF. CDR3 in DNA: TGTGCCAGCACTGAGGACAGGGTGGGTAATTCACCCCTCCACTTT. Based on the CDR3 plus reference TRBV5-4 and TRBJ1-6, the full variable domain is ETGVTQSPTHLIKTRGQQVTLRCSSQSGHNTVSWYQQALGQGPQFIFQYYREEENGRGNFPPRFSGLQFPNYSSELNVNALELDDSALYLCASTEDRVGNSPLHFGNGTRLTVT.

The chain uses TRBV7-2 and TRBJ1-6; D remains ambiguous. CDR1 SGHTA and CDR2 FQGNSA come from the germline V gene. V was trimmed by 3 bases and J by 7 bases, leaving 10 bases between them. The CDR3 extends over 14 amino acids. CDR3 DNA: TGTGCCAGCAGCTTTTCCCAATTCAATTCACCCCTCCACTTT. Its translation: CASSFSQFNSPLHF.

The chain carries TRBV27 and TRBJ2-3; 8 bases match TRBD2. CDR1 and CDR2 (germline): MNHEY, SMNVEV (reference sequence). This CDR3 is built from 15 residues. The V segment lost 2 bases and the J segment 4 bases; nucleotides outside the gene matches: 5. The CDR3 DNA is TGTGCCAGCAGTTTACAGCGGGAGAACCCAGATACGCAGTATTTT. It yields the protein CASSLQRENPDTQYF.

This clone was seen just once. As DNA, the CDR3 is TGTGCCAGCAGCCGAACGCGGGGGGGCACCTACAATGAGCAGTTCTTC. Its protein product is CASSRTRGGTYNEQFF. The chain uses TRBV3-1 (or the pseudogene TRBV3-2) and TRBJ2-1, with 9 bases fitting TRBD2. Germline V lookup: CDR1 LGHDT, CDR2 YNNKEL (reference sequence). V was clipped by 4 bases and J by 2 bases; unmatched bases: 6. This CDR3 is built from 16 residues.

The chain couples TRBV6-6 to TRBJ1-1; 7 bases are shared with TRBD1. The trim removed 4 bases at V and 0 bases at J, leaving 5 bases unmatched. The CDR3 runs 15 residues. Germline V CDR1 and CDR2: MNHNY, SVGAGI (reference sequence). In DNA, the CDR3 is TGTGCCAGCAGTTTCCTAGGGGGCATGAACACTGAAGCTTTCTTT. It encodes CASSFLGGMNTEAFF.

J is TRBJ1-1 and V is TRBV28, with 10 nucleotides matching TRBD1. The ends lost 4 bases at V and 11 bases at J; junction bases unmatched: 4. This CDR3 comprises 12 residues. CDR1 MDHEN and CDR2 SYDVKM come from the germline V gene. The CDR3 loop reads CASSYWDRGAFF. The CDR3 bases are TGTGCCAGCAGTTATTGGGACAGGGGTGCTTTCTTT.

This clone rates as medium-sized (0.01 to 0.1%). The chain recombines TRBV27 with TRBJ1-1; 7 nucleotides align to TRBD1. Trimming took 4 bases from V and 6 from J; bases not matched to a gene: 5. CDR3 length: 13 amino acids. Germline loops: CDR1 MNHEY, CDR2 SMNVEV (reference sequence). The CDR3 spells CASSSTGWAEAFF. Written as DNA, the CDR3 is TGTGCCAGCAGTTCGACAGGGTGGGCTGAAGCTTTCTTT.

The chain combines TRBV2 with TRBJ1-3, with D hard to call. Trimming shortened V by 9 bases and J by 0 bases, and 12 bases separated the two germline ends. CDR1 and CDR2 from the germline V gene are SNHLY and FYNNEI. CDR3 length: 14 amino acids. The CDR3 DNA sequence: TGTGCCAGTCAACCCAGAACCTCTGGAAACACCATATATTTT. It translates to CASQPRTSGNTIYF.

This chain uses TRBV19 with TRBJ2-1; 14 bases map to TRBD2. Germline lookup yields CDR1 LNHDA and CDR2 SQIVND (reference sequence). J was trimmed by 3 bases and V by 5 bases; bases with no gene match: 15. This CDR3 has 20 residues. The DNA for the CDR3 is TGTGCCAGTAGTGAACGGGGGGTGGGGACTAGCGGGAGCATCTACAATGAGCAGTTCTTC. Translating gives CASSERGVGTSGSIYNEQFF. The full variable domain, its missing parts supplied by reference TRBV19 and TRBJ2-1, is DGGITQSPKYLFRKEGQNVTLSCEQNLNHDAMYWYRQDPGQGLRLIYYSQIVNDFQKGDIAEGYSVSREKKESFPLTVTSAQKNPTAFYLCASSERGVGTSGSIYNEQFFGPGTRLTVL.

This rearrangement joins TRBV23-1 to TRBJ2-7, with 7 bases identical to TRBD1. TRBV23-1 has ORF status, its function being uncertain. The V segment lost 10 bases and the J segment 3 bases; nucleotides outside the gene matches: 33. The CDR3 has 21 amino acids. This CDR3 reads CATRNGPPSPPGQHFSYEQYF. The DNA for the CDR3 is TGCGCCACCAGAAATGGCCCCCCTAGCCCCCCGGGACAGCATTTTAGCTACGAGCAGTACTTC.